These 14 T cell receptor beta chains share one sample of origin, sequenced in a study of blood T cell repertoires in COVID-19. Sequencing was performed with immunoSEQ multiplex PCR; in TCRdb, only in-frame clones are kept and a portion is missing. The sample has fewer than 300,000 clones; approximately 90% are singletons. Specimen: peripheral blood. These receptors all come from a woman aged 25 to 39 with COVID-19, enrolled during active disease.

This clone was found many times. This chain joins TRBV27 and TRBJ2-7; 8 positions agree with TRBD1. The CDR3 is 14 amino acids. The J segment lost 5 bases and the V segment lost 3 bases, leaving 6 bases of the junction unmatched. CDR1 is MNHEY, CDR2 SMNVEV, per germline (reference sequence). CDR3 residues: CASSFNGQGHEQYF. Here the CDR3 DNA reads TGTGCCAGCAGTTTCAACGGACAGGGCCACGAGCAGTACTTC.

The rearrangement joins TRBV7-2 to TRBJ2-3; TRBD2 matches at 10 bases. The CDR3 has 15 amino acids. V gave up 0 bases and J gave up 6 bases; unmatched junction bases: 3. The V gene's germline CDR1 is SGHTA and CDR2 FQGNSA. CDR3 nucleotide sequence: TGTGCCAGCAGCTTAGCGTCTAGCGGGAGTGATACGCAGTATTTT. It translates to CASSLASSGSDTQYF.

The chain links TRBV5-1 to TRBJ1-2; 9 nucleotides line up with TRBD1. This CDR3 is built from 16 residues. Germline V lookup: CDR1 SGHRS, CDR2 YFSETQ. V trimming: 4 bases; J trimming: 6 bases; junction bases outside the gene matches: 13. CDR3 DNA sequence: TGCGCCAGCAGCCCTCACATACAGGGGGCGCGGGATGGCTACACCTTC. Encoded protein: CASSPHIQGARDGYTF.

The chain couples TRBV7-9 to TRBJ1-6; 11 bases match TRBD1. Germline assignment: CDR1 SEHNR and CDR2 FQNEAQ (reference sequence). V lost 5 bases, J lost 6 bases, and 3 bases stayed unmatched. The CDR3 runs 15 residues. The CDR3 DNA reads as TGTGCCAGCAGCCGAGGGACAGGGGGTAATTCACCCCTCCACTTT. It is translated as CASSRGTGGNSPLHF. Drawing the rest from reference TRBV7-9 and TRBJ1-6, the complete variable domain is DTGVSQNPRHKITKRGQNVTFRCDPISEHNRLYWYRQTLGQGPEFLTYFQNEAQLEKSRLLSDRFSAERPKGSFSTLEIQRTEQGDSAMYLCASSRGTGGNSPLHFGNGTRLTVT.

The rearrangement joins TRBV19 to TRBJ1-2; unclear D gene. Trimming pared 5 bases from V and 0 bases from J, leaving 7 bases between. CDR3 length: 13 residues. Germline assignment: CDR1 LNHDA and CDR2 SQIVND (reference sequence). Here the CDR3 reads CASSPSTNYGYTF. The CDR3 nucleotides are TGTGCCAGTAGTCCATCCACTAACTATGGCTACACCTTC.

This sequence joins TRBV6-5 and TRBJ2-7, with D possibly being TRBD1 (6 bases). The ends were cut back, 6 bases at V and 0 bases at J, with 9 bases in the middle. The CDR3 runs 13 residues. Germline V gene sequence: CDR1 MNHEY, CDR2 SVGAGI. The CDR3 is CASRQGGSYEQYF. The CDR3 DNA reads TGTGCCAGCAGGCAAGGGGGCTCCTACGAGCAGTACTTC.

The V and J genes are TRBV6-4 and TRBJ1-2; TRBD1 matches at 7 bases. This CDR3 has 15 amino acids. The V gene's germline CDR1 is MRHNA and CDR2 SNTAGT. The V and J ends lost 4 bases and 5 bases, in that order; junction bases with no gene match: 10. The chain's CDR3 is CASSADRELPYGYTF. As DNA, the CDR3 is TGTGCCAGCAGTGCTGACAGGGAACTTCCTTATGGCTACACCTTC.

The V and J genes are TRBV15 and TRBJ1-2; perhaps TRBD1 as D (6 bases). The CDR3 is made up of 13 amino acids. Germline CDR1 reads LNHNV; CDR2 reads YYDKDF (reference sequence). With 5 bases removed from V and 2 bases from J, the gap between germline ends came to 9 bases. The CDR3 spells CATSSTGNYGYTF. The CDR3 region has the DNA TGTGCCACCAGCTCTACAGGGAACTATGGCTACACCTTC.

CDR3 amino acids: CASSVQGVNEKLFF. In nucleotides, the CDR3 is TGCGCCAGCAGCGTACAGGGAGTTAATGAAAAACTGTTTTTT. The chain is built from TRBV5-1 and TRBJ1-4; D perhaps matches TRBD1 (6 bases). The length of the CDR3 is 14 residues. CDR1 and CDR2 (germline): SGHRS, YFSETQ. V was trimmed by 4 bases and J by 4 bases, leaving 11 bases between them. Based on the CDR3 plus reference TRBV5-1 and TRBJ1-4, the full variable domain is KAGVTQTPRYLIKTRGQQVTLSCSPISGHRSVSWYQQTPGQGLQFLFEYFSETQRNKGNFPGRFSGRQFSNSRSEMNVSTLELGDSALYLCASSVQGVNEKLFFGSGTQLSVL.

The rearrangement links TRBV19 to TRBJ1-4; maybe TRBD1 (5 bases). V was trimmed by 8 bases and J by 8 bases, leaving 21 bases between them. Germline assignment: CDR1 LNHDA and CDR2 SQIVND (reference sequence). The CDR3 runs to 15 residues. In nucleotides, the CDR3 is TGTGCCAGTCGCCGGGTAGGAGGGGATCAGGAAAAACTGTTTTTT. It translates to CASRRVGGDQEKLFF.

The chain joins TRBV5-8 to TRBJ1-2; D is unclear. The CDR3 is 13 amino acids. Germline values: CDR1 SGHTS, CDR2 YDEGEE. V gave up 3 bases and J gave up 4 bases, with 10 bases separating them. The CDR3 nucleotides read TGTGCCAGCAGCTCCGGGTCCATCTATGGCTACACCTTC. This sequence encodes CASSSGSIYGYTF.

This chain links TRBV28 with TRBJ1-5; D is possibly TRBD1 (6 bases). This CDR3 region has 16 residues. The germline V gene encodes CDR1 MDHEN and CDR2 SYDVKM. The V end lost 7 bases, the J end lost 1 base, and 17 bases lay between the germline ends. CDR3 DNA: TGTGCCAGCACCCATGGGGGGAGGGGGAGCAATCAGCCCCAGCATTTT. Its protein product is CASTHGGRGSNQPQHF. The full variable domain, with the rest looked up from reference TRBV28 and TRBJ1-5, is DVKVTQSSRYLVKRTGEKVFLECVQDMDHENMFWYRQDPGLGLRLIYFSYDVKMKEKGDIPEGYSVSREKKERFSLILESASTNQTSMYLCASTHGGRGSNQPQHFGDGTRLSIL.

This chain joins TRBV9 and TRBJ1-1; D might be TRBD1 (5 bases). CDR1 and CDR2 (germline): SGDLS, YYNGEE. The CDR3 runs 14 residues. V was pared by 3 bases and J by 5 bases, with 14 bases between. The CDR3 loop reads CASSGGPGGTEAFF. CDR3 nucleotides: TGTGCCAGCAGCGGGGGACCCGGGGGTACTGAAGCTTTCTTT.

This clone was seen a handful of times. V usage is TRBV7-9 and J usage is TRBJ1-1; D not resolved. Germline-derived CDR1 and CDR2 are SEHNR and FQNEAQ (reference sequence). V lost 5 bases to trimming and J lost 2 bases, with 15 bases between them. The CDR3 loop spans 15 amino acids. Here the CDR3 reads CASSLSRGVNTEAFF. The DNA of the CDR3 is TGTGCCAGCAGCCTTTCTCGCGGCGTTAACACTGAAGCTTTCTTT.